These T cell receptor beta chains were read from a single sample in a study of cytomegalovirus exposure and HLA in healthy donors. The protocol was immunoSEQ multiplex PCR, while the TCRdb copy is restricted to in-frame clones and leaves out a portion. Of approximately 140,000 clones listed, about 61% were seen once; the top ten hold roughly 1.8%. What was sequenced was PBMCs. These receptors were obtained from a male donor in good health and CMV-seronegative. Both conserved end residues are part of each CDR3.

V	J	CDR3
TRBV19	TRBJ1-3	CASSLRTAGNTIYF
TRBV7-2	TRBJ1-1	CASIMNTEAFF
TRBV28	TRBJ1-1	CASSHDKNTEAFF
TRBV6-5	TRBJ2-3	CASSYGTSGPDTQYF
TRBV5-1	TRBJ2-7	CASSRTSGEDEQYF
TRBV28	TRBJ1-2	CASQKTGTNYGYTF
TRBV28	TRBJ1-2	CASSLVGHAYGYTF
TRBV6-1	TRBJ2-7	CASSEAGLGGNSYEQYF
TRBV9	TRBJ2-1	CASSVGAGGEREQFF
TRBV6-6	TRBJ2-4	CASSPLAKNIQYF
TRBV6-6	TRBJ2-1	CASRTEPSYNEQFF
TRBV2	TRBJ1-1	CASRTGAGTEAFF
TRBV6-1	TRBJ2-7	CASSGDRGSSYEQYF
TRBV27	TRBJ1-6	CASRLTGGVDSPLHF
TRBV9	TRBJ2-5	CASSATGEETQYF
TRBV6-1	TRBJ2-7	CASSESAGGSYEQYF
TRBV18	TRBJ1-3	CASSTGQGSNGNTIYF
TRBV2	TRBJ1-4	CASSELGGPNEKLFF
TRBV9	TRBJ2-5	CASSHSAERTQYF
TRBV18	TRBJ2-3	CASSPEWSQSTDTQYF
TRBV18	TRBJ1-4	CASSPPGGRVEKLFF
TRBV10-2	TRBJ1-5	CASSVGGDQPQHF
TRBV19	TRBJ2-5	CASSIINPQYF
TRBV7-9	TRBJ1-2	CASSQWEDGYTF
TRBV20-1	TRBJ2-7	CSARGALEQYF
TRBV6-1	TRBJ2-5	CASTHPSWAQETQYF
TRBV11-2	TRBJ1-1	CASSHPGQGTEAFF
TRBV9	TRBJ2-5	CASSPLVRGTETQYF
TRBV7-3	TRBJ2-2	CASSLTTGAAGELFF
TRBV7-2	TRBJ1-1	CASSRGWNTEAFF
TRBV7-9	NA	CASSAKAGGFYEQYF